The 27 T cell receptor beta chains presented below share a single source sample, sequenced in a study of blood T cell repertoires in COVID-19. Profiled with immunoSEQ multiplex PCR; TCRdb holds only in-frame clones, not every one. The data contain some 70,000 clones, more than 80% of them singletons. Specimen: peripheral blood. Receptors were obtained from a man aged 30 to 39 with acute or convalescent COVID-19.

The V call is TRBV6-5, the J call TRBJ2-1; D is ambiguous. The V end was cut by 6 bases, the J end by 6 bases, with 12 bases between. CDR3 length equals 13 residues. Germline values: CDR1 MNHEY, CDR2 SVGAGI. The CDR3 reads CASSEAAGNEQFF. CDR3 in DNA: TGTGCCAGCAGCGAGGCCGCTGGCAATGAGCAGTTCTTC.

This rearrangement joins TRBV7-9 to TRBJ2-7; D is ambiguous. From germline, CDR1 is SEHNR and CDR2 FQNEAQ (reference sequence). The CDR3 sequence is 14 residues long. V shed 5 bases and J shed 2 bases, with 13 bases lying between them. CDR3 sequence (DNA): TGTGCCAGCAGCCCAGGTGTTCTGGCCTACGAGCAGTACTTC. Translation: CASSPGVLAYEQYF.

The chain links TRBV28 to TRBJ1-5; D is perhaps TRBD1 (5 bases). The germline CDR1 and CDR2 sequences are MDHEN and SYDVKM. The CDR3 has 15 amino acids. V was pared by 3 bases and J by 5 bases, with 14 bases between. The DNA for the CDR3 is TGTGCCAGCAGTTTGCGGGACGGATCATATCAGCCCCAGCATTTT. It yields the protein CASSLRDGSYQPQHF.

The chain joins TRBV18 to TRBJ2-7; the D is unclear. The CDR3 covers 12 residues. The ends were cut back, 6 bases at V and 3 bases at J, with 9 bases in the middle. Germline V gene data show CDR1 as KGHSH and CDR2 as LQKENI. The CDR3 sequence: CASSLELYEQYF. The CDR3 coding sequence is TGTGCCAGCTCCCTAGAACTCTACGAGCAGTACTTC.

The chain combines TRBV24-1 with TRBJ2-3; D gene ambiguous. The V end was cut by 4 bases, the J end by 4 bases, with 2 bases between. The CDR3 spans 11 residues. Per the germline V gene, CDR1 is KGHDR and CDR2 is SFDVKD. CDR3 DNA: TGTGCCACCAGTGACTCAGATACGCAGTATTTT. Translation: CATSDSDTQYF.

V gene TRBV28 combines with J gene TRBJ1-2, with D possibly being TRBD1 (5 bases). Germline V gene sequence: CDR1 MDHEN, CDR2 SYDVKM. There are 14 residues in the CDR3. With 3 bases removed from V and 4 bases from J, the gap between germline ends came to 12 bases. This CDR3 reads CASSLGGSTYGYTF. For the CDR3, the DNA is TGTGCCAGCAGTTTGGGGGGGTCTACCTATGGCTACACCTTC.

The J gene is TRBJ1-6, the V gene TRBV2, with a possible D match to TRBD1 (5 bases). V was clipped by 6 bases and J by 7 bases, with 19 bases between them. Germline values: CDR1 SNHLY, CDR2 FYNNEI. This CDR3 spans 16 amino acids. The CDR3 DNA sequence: TGTGCCAGCAGAGACCACGATCAGGGAGGGAATTCACCCCTCCACTTT. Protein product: CASRDHDQGGNSPLHF.

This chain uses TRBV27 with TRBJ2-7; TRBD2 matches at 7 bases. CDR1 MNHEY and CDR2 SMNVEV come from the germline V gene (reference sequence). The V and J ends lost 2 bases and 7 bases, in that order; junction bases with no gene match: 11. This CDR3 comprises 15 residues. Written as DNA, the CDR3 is TGTGCCAGCAGTTTAGGCGGGAGAAGATCGGGGGAGCAGTACTTC. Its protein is CASSLGGRRSGEQYF.

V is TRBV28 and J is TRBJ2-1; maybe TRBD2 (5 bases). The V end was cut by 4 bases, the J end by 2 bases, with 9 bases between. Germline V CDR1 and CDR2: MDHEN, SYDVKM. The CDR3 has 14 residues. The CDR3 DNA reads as TGTGCCAGCAGTTGGGGAGCCACCTACAATGAGCAGTTCTTC. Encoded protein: CASSWGATYNEQFF.

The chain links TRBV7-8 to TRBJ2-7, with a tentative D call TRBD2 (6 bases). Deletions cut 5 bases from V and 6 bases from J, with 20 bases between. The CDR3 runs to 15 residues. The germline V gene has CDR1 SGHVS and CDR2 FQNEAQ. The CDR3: CASSPGGRLGGEQYF. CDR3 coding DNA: TGTGCCAGCAGCCCAGGTGGCAGGTTGGGGGGCGAGCAGTACTTC.

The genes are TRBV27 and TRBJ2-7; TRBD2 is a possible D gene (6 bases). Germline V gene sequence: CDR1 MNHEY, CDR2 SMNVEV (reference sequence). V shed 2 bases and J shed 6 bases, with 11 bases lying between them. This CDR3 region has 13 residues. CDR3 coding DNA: TGTGCCAGCAGTTTAAGACGGGACTTCGAGCAGTACTTC. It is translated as CASSLRRDFEQYF.

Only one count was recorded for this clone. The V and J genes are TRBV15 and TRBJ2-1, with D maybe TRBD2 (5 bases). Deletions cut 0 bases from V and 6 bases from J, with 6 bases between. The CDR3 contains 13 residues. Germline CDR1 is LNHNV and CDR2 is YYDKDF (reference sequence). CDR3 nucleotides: TGTGCCACCAGCAGAGACCTAGCCAATGAGCAGTTCTTC. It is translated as CATSRDLANEQFF. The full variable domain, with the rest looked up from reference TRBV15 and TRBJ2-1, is DAMVIQNPRYQVTQFGKPVTLSCSQTLNHNVMYWYQQKSSQAPKLLFHYYDKDFNNEADTPDNFQSRRPNTSFCFLDIRSPGLGDTAMYLCATSRDLANEQFFGPGTRLTVL.

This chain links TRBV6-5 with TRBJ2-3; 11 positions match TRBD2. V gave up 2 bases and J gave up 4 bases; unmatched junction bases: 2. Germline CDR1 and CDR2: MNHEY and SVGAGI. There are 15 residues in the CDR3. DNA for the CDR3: TGTGCCAGCAGTTACGTTAGCGGGAGGGCAGATACGCAGTATTTT. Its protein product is CASSYVSGRADTQYF.

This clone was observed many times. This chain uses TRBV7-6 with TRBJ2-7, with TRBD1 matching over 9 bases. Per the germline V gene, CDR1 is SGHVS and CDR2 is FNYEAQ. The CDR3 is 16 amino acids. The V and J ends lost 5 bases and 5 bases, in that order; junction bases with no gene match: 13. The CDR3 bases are TGTGCCAGCAGCCTCACCGGGACAGGGTCACTTGACGAGCAGTACTTC. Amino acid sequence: CASSLTGTGSLDEQYF.

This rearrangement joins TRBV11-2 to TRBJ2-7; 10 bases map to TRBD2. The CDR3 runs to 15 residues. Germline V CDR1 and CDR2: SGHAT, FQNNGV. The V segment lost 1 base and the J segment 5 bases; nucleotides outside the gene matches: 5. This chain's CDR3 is CASSLGTSGNHEQYF. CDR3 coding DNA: TGTGCCAGCAGCTTAGGAACTAGCGGGAACCACGAGCAGTACTTC.

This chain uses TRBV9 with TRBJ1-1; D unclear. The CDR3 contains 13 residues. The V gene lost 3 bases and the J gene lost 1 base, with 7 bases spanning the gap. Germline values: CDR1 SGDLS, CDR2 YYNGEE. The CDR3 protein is CASSAQQNTEAFF. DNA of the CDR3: TGTGCCAGCAGCGCACAGCAGAACACTGAAGCTTTCTTT.

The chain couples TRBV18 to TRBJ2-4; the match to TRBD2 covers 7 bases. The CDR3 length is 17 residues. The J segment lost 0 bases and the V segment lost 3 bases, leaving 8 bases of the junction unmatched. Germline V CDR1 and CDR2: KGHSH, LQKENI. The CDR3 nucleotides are TGTGCCAGCTCACCCCGTGACTTAGCGGGAGCCAAAAACATTCAGTACTTC. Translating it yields CASSPRDLAGAKNIQYF.

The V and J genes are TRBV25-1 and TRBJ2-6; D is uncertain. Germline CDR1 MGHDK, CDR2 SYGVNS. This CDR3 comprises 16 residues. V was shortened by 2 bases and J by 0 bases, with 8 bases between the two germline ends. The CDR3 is CASSEGGDSGANVLTF. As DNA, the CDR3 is TGTGCCAGCAGTGAAGGTGGAGACTCTGGGGCCAACGTCCTGACTTTC.

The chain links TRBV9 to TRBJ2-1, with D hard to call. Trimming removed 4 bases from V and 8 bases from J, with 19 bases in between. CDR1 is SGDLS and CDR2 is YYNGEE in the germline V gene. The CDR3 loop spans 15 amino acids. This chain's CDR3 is CASSFRGTSWDEQFF. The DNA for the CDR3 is TGTGCCAGCAGCTTCCGAGGTACGTCCTGGGATGAGCAGTTCTTC.

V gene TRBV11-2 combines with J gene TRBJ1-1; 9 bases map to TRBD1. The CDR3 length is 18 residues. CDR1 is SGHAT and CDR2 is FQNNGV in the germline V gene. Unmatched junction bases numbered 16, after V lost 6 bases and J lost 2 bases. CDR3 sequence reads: CASSTPGQGLTGNTEAFF. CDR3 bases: TGTGCCAGCAGTACCCCCGGACAGGGGTTAACCGGAAACACTGAAGCTTTCTTT.

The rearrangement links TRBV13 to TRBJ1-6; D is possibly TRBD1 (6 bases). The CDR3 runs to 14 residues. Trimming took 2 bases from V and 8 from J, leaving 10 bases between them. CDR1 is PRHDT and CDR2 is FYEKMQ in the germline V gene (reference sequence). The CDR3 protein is CASSLNRADSPLHF. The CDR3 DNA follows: TGTGCCAGCAGCTTAAACAGGGCCGATTCACCCCTCCACTTT.

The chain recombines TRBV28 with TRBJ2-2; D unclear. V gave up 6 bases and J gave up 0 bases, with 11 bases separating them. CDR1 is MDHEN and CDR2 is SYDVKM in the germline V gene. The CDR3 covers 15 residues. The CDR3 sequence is CASRGQPANTGELFF. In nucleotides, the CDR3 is TGTGCCAGCAGGGGCCAGCCCGCGAACACCGGGGAGCTGTTTTTT.

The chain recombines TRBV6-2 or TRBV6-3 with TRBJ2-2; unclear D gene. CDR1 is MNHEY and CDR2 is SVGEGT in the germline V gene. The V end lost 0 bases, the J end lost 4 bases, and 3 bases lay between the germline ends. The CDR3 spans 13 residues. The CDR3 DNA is TGTGCCAGCAGTTACTCGAGCACCGGGGAGCTGTTTTTT. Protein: CASSYSSTGELFF.

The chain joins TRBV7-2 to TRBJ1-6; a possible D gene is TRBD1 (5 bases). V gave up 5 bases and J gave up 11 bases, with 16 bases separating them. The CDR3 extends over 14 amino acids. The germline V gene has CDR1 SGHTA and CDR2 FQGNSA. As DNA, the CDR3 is TGTGCCAGCAGCCCCCAGGGTTGGGTCCCACCCCTCCACTTT. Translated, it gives CASSPQGWVPPLHF.

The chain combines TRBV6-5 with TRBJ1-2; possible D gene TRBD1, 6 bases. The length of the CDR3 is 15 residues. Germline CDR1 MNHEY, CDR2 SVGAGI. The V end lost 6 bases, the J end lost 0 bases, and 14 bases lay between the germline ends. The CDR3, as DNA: TGTGCCAGCAGCTCTCAGACAGGAGCTAACTATGGCTACACCTTC. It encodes CASSSQTGANYGYTF.

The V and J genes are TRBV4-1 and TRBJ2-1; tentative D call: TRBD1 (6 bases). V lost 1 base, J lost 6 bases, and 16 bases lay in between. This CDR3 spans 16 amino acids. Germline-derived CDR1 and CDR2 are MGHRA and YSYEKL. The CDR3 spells CASSQVWGREFNEQFF. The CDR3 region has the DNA TGCGCCAGCAGCCAAGTCTGGGGGCGAGAATTCAATGAGCAGTTCTTC.

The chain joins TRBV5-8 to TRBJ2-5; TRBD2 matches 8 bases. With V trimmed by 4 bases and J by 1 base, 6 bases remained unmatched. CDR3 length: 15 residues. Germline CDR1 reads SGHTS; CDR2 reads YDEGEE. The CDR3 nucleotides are TGTGCCAGCAGCGAGGGACTAGTTCGCCAAGAGACCCAGTACTTC. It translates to CASSEGLVRQETQYF.